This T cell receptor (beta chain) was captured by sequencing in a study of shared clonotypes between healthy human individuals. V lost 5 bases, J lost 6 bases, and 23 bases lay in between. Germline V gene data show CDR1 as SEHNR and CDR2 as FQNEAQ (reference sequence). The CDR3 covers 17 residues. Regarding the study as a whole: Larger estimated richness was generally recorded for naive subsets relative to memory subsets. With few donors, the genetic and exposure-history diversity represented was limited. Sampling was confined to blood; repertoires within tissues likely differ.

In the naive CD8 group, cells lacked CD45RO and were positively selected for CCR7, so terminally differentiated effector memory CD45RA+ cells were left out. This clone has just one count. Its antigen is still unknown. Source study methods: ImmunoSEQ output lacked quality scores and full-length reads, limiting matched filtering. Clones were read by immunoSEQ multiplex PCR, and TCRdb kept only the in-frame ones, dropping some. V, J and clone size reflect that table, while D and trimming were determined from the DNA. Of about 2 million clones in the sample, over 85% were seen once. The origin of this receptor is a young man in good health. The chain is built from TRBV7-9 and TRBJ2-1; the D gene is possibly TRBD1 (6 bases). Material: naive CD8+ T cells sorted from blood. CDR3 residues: CASSVPRGRGMGNEQFF. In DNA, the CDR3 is TGTGCCAGCAGCGTGCCCCGGGGCAGGGGTATGGGCAATGAGCAGTTCTTC.